One sample yielded the 11 T cell receptor beta chains listed below, sequenced in a study of human T cells and chemical hapten exposure. Time point given: pre-sensitization, week 0. Treatment described: therapeutic diphenylcyclopropenone sensitization with weekly scalp DPC. TCRdb reanalysed the RACE reads using MiXCR and keeps one entry per CDR3 protein. The profile shows about 300,000 distinct CDR3 sequences, about 5.4% of them singletons. The specimen was whole blood, collected in connection with sensitization to the hapten diphenylcyclopropenone (DPC). Receptors were obtained from a woman aged 18-30 years with alopecia areata. Some clones in this sample may be carry-over from other donors' samples.

This clonotype was counted ten times or more. The chain uses TRBV18 and TRBJ1-2, with D uncertain. V dropped 4 bases and J dropped 3 bases, with 12 bases sitting between them. Germline lookup yields CDR1 KGHSH and CDR2 LQKENI. The CDR3 runs to 14 residues. CDR3 nucleotide sequence: TGTGCCAGCTCACACTCTACAGAGTACTATGGCTACACCTTC. Encoded protein: CASSHSTEYYGYTF.

This clonotype was observed many times. The V gene is TRBV2, the J gene TRBJ1-4; a weak D match, TRBD1 (5 bases). This CDR3 spans 14 amino acids. Germline-derived CDR1 and CDR2 are SNHLY and FYNNEI. The V end was cut by 8 bases, the J end by 8 bases, with 18 bases between. The CDR3 here is CASAPLGTREKLFF. The DNA for the CDR3 is TGTGCCAGCGCCCCCCTGGGGACTCGGGAAAAACTGTTTTTT.

The J gene is TRBJ1-5, the V gene TRBV27, with D hard to call. From germline, CDR1 is MNHEY and CDR2 SMNVEV (reference sequence). The CDR3 runs 15 residues. The V end was cut by 7 bases, the J end by 5 bases, with 18 bases between. The CDR3 here is CASNISPTADQPQHF. The CDR3, as DNA: TGTGCCAGCAACATTAGCCCGACCGCAGATCAGCCCCAGCATTTT.

This clonotype was recorded a few times. CDR3 in amino acids: CASRDPGQQYEQYF. Here the CDR3 DNA reads TGTGCCAGCAGAGACCCGGGACAGCAATACGAGCAGTACTTC. The rearrangement links TRBV6-2 or TRBV6-3 to TRBJ2-7; 7 bases are shared with TRBD1. The V gene end was trimmed by 6 bases and the J gene end by 4 bases; junction bases not matched to a gene: 9. Per the germline V gene, CDR1 is MNHEY and CDR2 is SVGEGT. This CDR3 is 14 amino acids long.

The genes are TRBV12-5 and TRBJ1-3, with 7 bases lining up with TRBD1. Germline assignment: CDR1 LGHNT and CDR2 FRNRAP. The V and J ends lost 2 bases and 2 bases, in that order; junction bases with no gene match: 6. CDR3 length: 16 amino acids. The CDR3 spells CASGLTTGFTGNTIYF. The DNA of the CDR3 is TGTGCTAGTGGTTTGACGACAGGGTTTACTGGAAACACCATATATTTT. The entire variable domain, with the rest obtained from reference TRBV12-5 and TRBJ1-3, is as follows: DARVTQTPRHKVTEMGQEVTMRCQPILGHNTVFWYRQTMMQGLELLAYFRNRAPLDDSGMPKDRFSAEMPDATLATLKIQPSEPRDSAVYFCASGLTTGFTGNTIYFGEGSWLTVV.

The sample holds many counts of this clonotype. The chain is built from TRBV2 and TRBJ1-6; TRBD1 aligns across 7 bases. V gave up 1 base and J gave up 7 bases; unmatched junction bases: 7. Germline CDR1 is SNHLY and CDR2 is FYNNEI. The length of the CDR3 is 16 residues. The DNA of the CDR3 is TGTGCCAGCAGTGAAGGTTGGGACAGACGGAATTCACCCCTCCACTTT. This sequence encodes CASSEGWDRRNSPLHF.

In its sample, this clonotype was seen many times. The J gene is TRBJ2-2, the V gene TRBV4-3, with TRBD2 identical over 8 bases. The germline V gene encodes CDR1 LGHNA and CDR2 YSLEER. This CDR3 has 18 amino acids. V gave up 0 bases and J gave up 4 bases; unmatched junction bases: 10. The CDR3 DNA follows: TGCGCCAGCAGCCAAGAGGTGGGCGGGGGGATGCTCACCGGGGAGCTGTTTTTT. Encoded protein: CASSQEVGGGMLTGELFF.

The chain joins TRBV5-4 to TRBJ2-7, with TRBD2 identical over 7 bases. Trimming cost V 2 bases and J 6 bases; bases outside gene matches: 5. Germline CDR1 SGHNT, CDR2 YYREEE (reference sequence). The CDR3 runs 13 residues. CDR3 amino acids: CASSFSAGPEQYF. As DNA, the CDR3 is TGTGCCAGCAGCTTTTCAGCGGGGCCCGAGCAGTACTTC.

This clonotype was detected many times. The chain has TRBV20-1 and TRBJ1-4; no definite D call. Germline V gene lookup returns CDR1 DFQATT and CDR2 SNEGSKA (reference sequence). This CDR3 is 11 amino acids long. The V end lost 2 bases, the J end lost 7 bases, and 5 bases lay between the germline ends. CDR3 coding DNA: TGCAGTGCTAGAAGGAGTGAAAAACTGTTTTTT. Translating it yields CSARRSEKLFF.

This clonotype was seen a handful of times. The chain employs TRBV12-3 or TRBV12-4 and TRBJ2-3, with D perhaps TRBD2 (6 bases). Trimming took off 6 bases at V and 0 bases at J, with 13 bases between the two ends. The CDR3 is 15 residues long. CDR3 region: CASSSGLLSTDTQYF. DNA of the CDR3: TGTGCCAGCAGCAGCGGACTACTTAGCACAGATACGCAGTATTTT.

This clonotype turned up a few times. The chain joins TRBV4-2 to TRBJ2-2; D not certain. The CDR3 is 16 residues long. Per germline, CDR1 LGHNA and CDR2 YNFKEQ. Trimming pared 0 bases from V and 0 bases from J, leaving 8 bases between. The CDR3 DNA sequence: TGTGCCAGCAGCCAAGATGATCGTACGAACACCGGGGAGCTGTTTTTT. Amino acids: CASSQDDRTNTGELFF.